A selection of T cell receptor beta chains follows, all from one sample in a study of T cells in tumors after PD-1 blockade. Here immunoSEQ multiplex PCR was the method, and the copy in TCRdb shows in-frame clones only, minus some. Seen here are approximately 47,000 clones, more than 60% observed once, and the top ten hold 8.5% to 9%. This sample comprised PBMCs, obtained before anti-PD-1 therapy. Source of these receptors: a human donor with advanced basal cell or squamous cell carcinoma (not recorded which). Each CDR3 is given with its conserved first and last residue.

J gene | V gene | CDR3 protein
TRBJ2-3 | TRBV24-1 | CATSDPSGDGGTDTQYF
TRBJ2-1 | TRBV4-1 | CASSQVDPNEQFF
TRBJ2-7 | TRBV10-2 | CASSAGGVGYEQYF
TRBJ2-7 | TRBV3-1/TRBV3-2 | CASSQGAQVAGEQYF
TRBJ2-7 | TRBV5-1 | CASSPQGASYEQYF
TRBJ2-5 | TRBV5-1 | CASSPPGTEETQYF
TRBJ2-7 | TRBV24-1 | CATSPDNSYEQYF
TRBJ2-3 | TRBV4-2 | CASSQDQVGDTQYF
TRBJ1-5 | TRBV6-5 | CASRLDRGDQPQHF
TRBJ1-1 | TRBV4-2 | CASSPDTTQNTEAFF
TRBJ1-1 | TRBV18 | CASSPPGTGQNTEAFF
TRBJ2-1 | TRBV9 | CASSVEDEQFF
TRBJ2-5 | TRBV10-2 | CASSVNAGPTQYF
TRBJ2-7 | TRBV28 | CASSTGQGDYEQYF
TRBJ2-7 | TRBV2 | CASSERDGQYEQYF
TRBJ2-7 | TRBV6-1 | CASSEGGGSSYEQYF
TRBJ2-6 | TRBV6-5 | CASTGANVLTF
TRBJ1-1 | TRBV6-5 | CASSYEGIPEAFF
TRBJ2-5 | TRBV7-9 | CASSLILAGGETQYF
TRBJ2-2 | TRBV5-1 | CASSLGQHTGELFF
TRBJ2-7 | TRBV6-1 | CASSEGTGDGYEQYF
TRBJ1-2 | TRBV4-1 | CASSQTAGTTAYGYTF
TRBJ2-7 | TRBV11-3 | CASSLGVAASYEQYF
TRBJ2-3 | TRBV10-3 | CAISTATDTQYF
TRBJ1-1 | TRBV7-8 | CASSLFRTVVAEAFF
TRBJ2-3 | TRBV9 | CASSVASGASDTQYF
TRBJ2-7 | TRBV18 | CASSPGDSRVEQYF
TRBJ2-3 | TRBV2 | CAGGMGQAQYF